The 30 T cell receptor beta chains below all came from one sample that was sequenced in a study of T cell responses to AZD1222 COVID-19 vaccine. The data were produced by immunoSEQ multiplex PCR, yet TCRdb's version contains in-frame clones alone and is incomplete. The sample records roughly 140,000 clones, more than 70% being singletons. The sample here was peripheral blood, taken on day 0 of MenACWY control vaccination. These receptors originate from an adult in good health.

This chain uses TRBV7-9 with TRBJ1-6, with D possibly TRBD1 on 6 matching bases. CDR1 and CDR2 (germline): SEHNR, FQNEAQ (reference sequence). The V end was cut by 2 bases, the J end by 3 bases, with 11 bases between. This CDR3 has 16 residues. The CDR3 DNA sequence: TGTGCCAGCAGCTTATGGGGGGGCCTCTATAATTCACCCCTCCACTTT. This sequence encodes CASSLWGGLYNSPLHF.

This clone has more than one count but fewer than ten. The genes are TRBV7-2 and TRBJ2-1; no clear D gene. The CDR3 has 12 residues. Trimming left V 8 bases short and J 3 bases short, with 8 bases between. Germline CDR1 and CDR2: SGHTA and FQGNSA. CDR3 region: CASVSYYNEQFF. CDR3 in DNA: TGTGCCAGCGTGAGCTACTACAATGAGCAGTTCTTC.

The chain is built from TRBV7-8 and TRBJ1-4, with 9 nucleotides matching TRBD1. Germline CDR1 reads SGHVS; CDR2 reads FQNEAQ. V dropped 5 bases and J dropped 8; count of bases not matched to a gene: 6. The CDR3 is 14 amino acids. The DNA for the CDR3 is TGTGCCAGCAGCCTAACAGGGGGCAACGAAAAACTGTTTTTT. Translating gives CASSLTGGNEKLFF.

The chain couples TRBV19 to TRBJ2-2, with TRBD2 matching over 13 bases. Germline CDR1 LNHDA, CDR2 SQIVND (reference sequence). V gave up 1 base and J gave up 4 bases; unmatched junction bases: 6. The CDR3 extends over 18 amino acids. The CDR3 DNA is TGTGCCAGTAGTATAGCGGGACTAGCGGGATCGAGCACCGGGGAGCTGTTTTTT. Translated: CASSIAGLAGSSTGELFF.

This rearrangement joins TRBV9 to TRBJ1-5, with D unresolved. With 0 bases removed from V and 2 bases from J, the gap between germline ends came to 6 bases. The CDR3 totals 14 residues. Germline-derived CDR1 and CDR2 are SGDLS and YYNGEE. CDR3: CASSVGYGNQPQHF. Written as DNA, the CDR3 is TGTGCCAGCAGCGTAGGGTACGGCAATCAGCCCCAGCATTTT.

The chain has TRBV30 and TRBJ2-5, with 9 nucleotides matching TRBD2. Germline values: CDR1 GTSNPN, CDR2 SVGIG (reference sequence). This CDR3 has 14 residues. The V and J ends lost 0 bases and 5 bases, in that order; junction bases with no gene match: 4. CDR3: CAWSVQAGGETQYF. The CDR3 DNA is TGTGCCTGGAGTGTACAAGCGGGGGGCGAGACCCAGTACTTC.

The V call is TRBV24-1, the J call TRBJ1-1; TRBD1 matches at 8 bases. The CDR3 runs to 13 residues. Unmatched junction bases numbered 5, after V lost 7 bases and J lost 5 bases. Germline CDR1 KGHDR, CDR2 SFDVKD. Here the CDR3 reads CATRDRGGTEAFF. CDR3 DNA: TGTGCCACCAGAGACAGGGGAGGAACTGAAGCTTTCTTT.

The chain uses TRBV19 and TRBJ2-1, with 11 bases fitting TRBD1. J gave up 5 bases and V 6 bases, and 6 bases lay outside the gene matches. Germline V CDR1 and CDR2: LNHDA, SQIVND (reference sequence). The CDR3 totals 15 residues. CDR3 coding DNA: TGTGCCAGTAGGCTTGGACAGGGGGCTGACAATGAGCAGTTCTTC. Translating it yields CASRLGQGADNEQFF.

The chain couples TRBV28 to TRBJ1-2; perhaps TRBD1 as D (6 bases). The ends were cut back, 5 bases at V and 1 base at J, with 17 bases in the middle. Per germline, CDR1 MDHEN and CDR2 SYDVKM. This CDR3 spans 16 amino acids. The CDR3 here is CASSAPNRDYNYGYTF. In DNA, the CDR3 is TGTGCCAGCAGTGCCCCAAACAGGGACTATAACTATGGCTACACCTTC.

The chain recombines TRBV5-5 with TRBJ2-4; 8 nucleotides align to TRBD1. CDR1 is SGHKS, CDR2 YYEKEE, per germline (reference sequence). This CDR3 comprises 17 residues. V shed 0 bases and J 8 bases; nucleotides not matched to a gene: 13. The CDR3 sequence is CASSLAAGGAINHIQYF. For the CDR3, the DNA is TGTGCCAGCAGCTTGGCGGCAGGGGGCGCAATCAATCACATTCAGTACTTC.

This chain joins TRBV4-1 and TRBJ2-3; perhaps TRBD2 as D (7 bases). Germline V gene sequence: CDR1 MGHRA, CDR2 YSYEKL. CDR3 length equals 15 residues. V was pared by 3 bases and J by 1 base, with 11 bases between. CDR3 DNA: TGCGCCAGCAGCCAGGGGGGGCGGGGCACAGATACGCAGTATTTT. Its protein is CASSQGGRGTDTQYF.

The CDR3 sequence: CASSDAFGAVSSQYF. In DNA, the CDR3 is TGTGCCAGTAGTGACGCCTTTGGAGCCGTATCATCGCAGTATTTT. The chain links TRBV19 to TRBJ2-3; D uncertain. Trimming took off 5 bases at V and 10 bases at J, with 22 bases between the two ends. The germline V gene encodes CDR1 LNHDA and CDR2 SQIVND (reference sequence). This CDR3 has 15 amino acids.

The V call is TRBV10-3, the J call TRBJ1-2; D might be TRBD1 (5 bases). This CDR3 spans 14 amino acids. Germline loops: CDR1 ENHRY, CDR2 SYGVKD. V shed 6 bases and J shed 14 bases, with 25 bases lying between them. CDR3 bases: TGTGCCATCAGCCCACCGGGAGGGACTATGGCGTTTACCTTC. Its translation: CAISPPGGTMAFTF.

This clone has more than one count but fewer than ten. The chain couples TRBV27 to TRBJ2-4; D is unclear. V gave up 3 bases and J gave up 4 bases, with 13 bases separating them. Germline CDR1 reads MNHEY; CDR2 reads SMNVEV (reference sequence). CDR3 size: 15 residues. The CDR3 nucleotides read TGTGCCAGCAGTTTGGGCAGAAGCGCAAAAAACATTCAGTACTTC. Translated: CASSLGRSAKNIQYF.

V usage is TRBV7-9 and J usage is TRBJ1-3; TRBD1 agrees at 7 bases. The germline CDR1 and CDR2 sequences are SEHNR and FQNEAQ (reference sequence). Trimming at V came to 7 bases and at J to 0 bases, leaving 9 bases not matched to a gene. This CDR3 has 16 residues. In DNA, the CDR3 is TGTGCCAGCATCGATGGACAGGCATTCTCTGGAAACACCATATATTTT. Translating gives CASIDGQAFSGNTIYF. Full variable domain (outside the CDR3, taken from reference TRBV7-9 and TRBJ1-3): DTGVSQNPRHKITKRGQNVTFRCDPISEHNRLYWYRQTLGQGPEFLTYFQNEAQLEKSRLLSDRFSAERPKGSFSTLEIQRTEQGDSAMYLCASIDGQAFSGNTIYFGEGSWLTVV.

The rearrangement joins TRBV10-3 to TRBJ2-1, with 8 bases lining up with TRBD2. The CDR3 runs to 17 residues. The V and J ends lost 2 bases and 5 bases, in that order; junction bases with no gene match: 11. CDR1 and CDR2 from the germline V gene are ENHRY and SYGVKD. DNA of the CDR3: TGTGCCATCAGTGAGCTGAGCGGGAGTATTTGGGACAATGAGCAGTTCTTC. Protein: CAISELSGSIWDNEQFF.

V is TRBV4-3 and J is TRBJ1-2, with unresolved D. Germline assignment: CDR1 LGHNA and CDR2 YSLEER. The CDR3 runs to 17 residues. V was shortened by 1 base and J by 5 bases, with 20 bases between the two germline ends. The CDR3 bases are TGCGCCAGCAGCCAAGCGACTTCCCGACTAGGGTTATATGGCTACACCTTC. Residues: CASSQATSRLGLYGYTF.

The chain employs TRBV7-6 and TRBJ1-3; D possibly corresponds to TRBD1 (6 bases). Trimming removed 0 bases from V and 4 bases from J, with 13 bases in between. Per germline, CDR1 SGHVS and CDR2 FNYEAQ. This CDR3 has 16 residues. The CDR3 bases are TGTGCCAGCAGCTTAGCCCACAGGGAGGCAGGAAACACCATATATTTT. Translated: CASSLAHREAGNTIYF.

V usage is TRBV7-2 and J usage is TRBJ2-5, with D perhaps TRBD2 (7 bases). The V and J ends lost 5 bases and 0 bases respectively, with 16 bases between them. CDR3 length: 16 residues. Germline-derived CDR1 and CDR2 are SGHTA and FQGNSA. This chain's CDR3 is CASSPDWGGDQETQYF. The CDR3 coding sequence is TGTGCCAGCAGCCCAGATTGGGGGGGCGACCAAGAGACCCAGTACTTC.

The chain carries TRBV21-1 and TRBJ2-3; TRBD2 is taken as the D call from the table, unchecked against the DNA. TRBV21-1 represents a pseudogene. The CDR3 extends over 14 amino acids. CDR3 region: CASSKRTEGGTQYF. The CDR3 nucleotides are TGTGCCAGCAGCAAACGCACCGAGGGGGGGACGCAGTATTTT.

The chain has TRBV18 and TRBJ2-2, with 11 bases fitting TRBD1. CDR1 and CDR2 from the germline V gene are KGHSH and LQKENI. The CDR3 runs to 15 residues. V dropped 3 bases and J dropped 3; count of bases not matched to a gene: 0. This CDR3 reads CASSPGQGDTGELFF. The CDR3 nucleotides read TGTGCCAGCTCACCGGGACAGGGGGACACCGGGGAGCTGTTTTTT. Based on the CDR3 plus reference TRBV18 and TRBJ2-2, the full variable domain is NAGVMQNPRHLVRRRGQEARLRCSPMKGHSHVYWYRQLPEEGLKFMVYLQKENIIDESGMPKERFSAEFPKEGPSILRIQQVVRGDSAAYFCASSPGQGDTGELFFGEGSRLTVL.

The chain combines TRBV28 with TRBJ2-7; D possibly corresponds to TRBD1 (7 bases). The CDR3 loop spans 15 amino acids. The V and J ends lost 5 bases and 2 bases respectively, with 16 bases between them. Germline CDR1 MDHEN, CDR2 SYDVKM. In DNA, the CDR3 is TGTGCCAGCAGTCCACGGAGGGGGCGCCCCTACGAGCAGTACTTC. Protein product: CASSPRRGRPYEQYF.

This clone came up once. This chain connects TRBV28 to TRBJ2-7; D perhaps matches TRBD2 (6 bases). Germline V gene sequence: CDR1 MDHEN, CDR2 SYDVKM. This CDR3 has 14 residues. V was shortened by 2 bases and J by 4 bases, with 12 bases between the two germline ends. CDR3 in amino acids: CASSLGTFTYEQYF. The CDR3 DNA sequence: TGTGCCAGCAGTTTAGGGACTTTTACTTACGAGCAGTACTTC.

The chain employs TRBV29-1 and TRBJ2-7, with TRBD2 as a possible D gene (6 bases). The CDR3 has 16 residues. With 7 bases removed from V and 5 bases from J, the gap between germline ends came to 27 bases. The germline V gene has CDR1 SQVTM and CDR2 ANQGSEA. This CDR3 reads CSATLGRTLTGNEQYF. In DNA form, the CDR3 reads TGCAGCGCAACCCTTGGGAGGACCTTAACGGGGAACGAGCAGTACTTC.

This rearrangement joins TRBV6-2 or TRBV6-3 to TRBJ2-3; possibly TRBD1 for D (6 bases). The V and J ends lost 6 bases and 3 bases respectively, with 10 bases between them. This CDR3 spans 13 amino acids. Germline V CDR1 and CDR2: MNHEY, SVGEGT. Here the CDR3 DNA reads TGTGCCAGCAGCCAGAGGGGGACAGATACGCAGTATTTT. Residues: CASSQRGTDTQYF.

The V and J genes are TRBV24-1 and TRBJ1-2; unclear D gene. The CDR3 totals 12 residues. Trimming pared 4 bases from V and 8 bases from J, leaving 10 bases between. Germline V gene sequence: CDR1 KGHDR, CDR2 SFDVKD. CDR3 amino acids: CATSDIYGGYTF. The CDR3 DNA sequence: TGTGCCACCAGTGACATTTACGGGGGCTACACCTTC.

The chain recombines TRBV3-1 (or the pseudogene TRBV3-2) with TRBJ2-4, with D perhaps TRBD2 (7 bases). Germline CDR1 LGHDT, CDR2 YNNKEL (reference sequence). Deletions cut 4 bases from V and 5 bases from J, with 15 bases between. The CDR3 totals 15 residues. CDR3 in amino acids: CASSPPRGLENIQYF. The CDR3 bases are TGTGCCAGCAGCCCTCCGCGGGGGCTCGAAAACATTCAGTACTTC.

The V call is TRBV20-1, the J call TRBJ1-2; TRBD1 might be the D (5 bases). Trimming pared 3 bases from V and 2 bases from J, leaving 7 bases between. Germline assignment: CDR1 DFQATT and CDR2 SNEGSKA (reference sequence). The length of the CDR3 is 12 residues. The CDR3: CSASSGNYGYTF. The CDR3 coding sequence is TGCAGTGCTAGTTCAGGGAACTATGGCTACACCTTC.

This clone appeared a single time. This chain links TRBV19 with TRBJ2-2; perhaps TRBD1 as D (6 bases). Trimming stripped 2 bases from V and 5 bases from J, with 9 bases between. The germline V gene encodes CDR1 LNHDA and CDR2 SQIVND (reference sequence). The CDR3 has 14 residues. CDR3 region: CASSIQGPTGELFF. The DNA of the CDR3 is TGTGCCAGTAGTATACAGGGGCCAACCGGGGAGCTGTTTTTT.

The chain has TRBV6-2 or TRBV6-3 and TRBJ1-1; TRBD1 is a possible D gene (5 bases). V lost 2 bases to trimming and J lost 4 bases, with 17 bases between them. The CDR3 consists of 16 residues. Germline CDR1 reads MNHEY; CDR2 reads SVGEGT. CDR3 DNA sequence: TGTGCCAGCAGTTACATCACAGCCTCGGGACGCACTGAAGCTTTCTTT. Protein sequence: CASSYITASGRTEAFF.